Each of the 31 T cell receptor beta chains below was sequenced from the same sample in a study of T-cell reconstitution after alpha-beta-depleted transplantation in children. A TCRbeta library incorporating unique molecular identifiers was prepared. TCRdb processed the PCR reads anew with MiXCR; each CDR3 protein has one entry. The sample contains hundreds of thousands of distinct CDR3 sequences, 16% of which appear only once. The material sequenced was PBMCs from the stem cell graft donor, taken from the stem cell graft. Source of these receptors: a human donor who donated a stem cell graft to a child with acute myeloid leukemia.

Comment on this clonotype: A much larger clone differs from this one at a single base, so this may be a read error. The CDR3 loop is CSAQRAVVNEQFF. DNA for the CDR3: TGCAGTGCTCAACGAGCGGTGGTCAATGAGCAGTTCTTC. The chain couples TRBV20-1 to TRBJ2-1, with D perhaps TRBD2 (5 bases). With 5 bases removed from V and 6 bases from J, the gap between germline ends came to 14 bases. The CDR3 is 13 residues long. Germline lookup yields CDR1 DFQATT and CDR2 SNEGSKA (reference sequence).

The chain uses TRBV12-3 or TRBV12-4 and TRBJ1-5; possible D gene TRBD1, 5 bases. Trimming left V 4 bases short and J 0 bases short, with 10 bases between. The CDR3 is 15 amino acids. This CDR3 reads CASSSGLLSNQPQHF. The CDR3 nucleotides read TGTGCCAGCAGTTCAGGGCTCCTTAGCAATCAGCCCCAGCATTTT.

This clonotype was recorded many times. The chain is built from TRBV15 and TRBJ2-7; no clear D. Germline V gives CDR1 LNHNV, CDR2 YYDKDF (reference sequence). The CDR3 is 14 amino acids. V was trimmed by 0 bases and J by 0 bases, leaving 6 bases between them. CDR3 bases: TGTGCCACCAGCAGAGATGCGTCCTCCTACGAGCAGTACTTC. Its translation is CATSRDASSYEQYF.

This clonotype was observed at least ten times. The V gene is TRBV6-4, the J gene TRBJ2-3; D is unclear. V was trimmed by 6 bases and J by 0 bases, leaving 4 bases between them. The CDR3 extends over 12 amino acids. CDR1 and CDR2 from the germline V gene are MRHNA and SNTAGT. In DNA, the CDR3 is TGTGCCAGCAGGACTAGCACAGATACGCAGTATTTT. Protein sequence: CASRTSTDTQYF.

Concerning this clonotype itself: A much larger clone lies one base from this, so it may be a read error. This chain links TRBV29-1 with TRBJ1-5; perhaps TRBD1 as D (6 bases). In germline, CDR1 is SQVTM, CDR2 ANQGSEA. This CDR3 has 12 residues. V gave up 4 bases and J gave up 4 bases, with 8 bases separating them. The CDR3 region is CSVGTENQPQHF. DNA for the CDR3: TGCAGCGTTGGGACAGAAAATCAGCCCCAGCATTTT.

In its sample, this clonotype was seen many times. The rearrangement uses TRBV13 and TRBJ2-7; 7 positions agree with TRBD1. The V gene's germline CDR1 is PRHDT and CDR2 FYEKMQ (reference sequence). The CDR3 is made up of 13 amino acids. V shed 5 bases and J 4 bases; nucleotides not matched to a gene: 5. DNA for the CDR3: TGTGCCAGCAGCCAGGGACAGAATTACGAGCAGTACTTC. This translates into CASSQGQNYEQYF.

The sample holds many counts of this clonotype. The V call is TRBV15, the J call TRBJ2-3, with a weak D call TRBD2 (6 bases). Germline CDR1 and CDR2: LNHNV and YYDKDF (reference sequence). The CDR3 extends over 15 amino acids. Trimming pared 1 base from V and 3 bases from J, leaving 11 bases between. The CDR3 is CATSRAPSATDTQYF. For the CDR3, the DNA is TGTGCCACCAGCAGAGCTCCTAGCGCTACAGATACGCAGTATTTT.

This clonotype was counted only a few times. The CDR3 DNA sequence: TGCGCCAGCACGGACGGCGGGGGAGGTACGCAGTATTTT. This sequence encodes CASTDGGGGTQYF. The J gene is TRBJ2-3, the V gene TRBV5-1; 7 bases fit TRBD2. Germline values: CDR1 SGHRS, CDR2 YFSETQ. The CDR3 spans 13 residues. V shed 6 bases, J shed 8 bases, and the junction held 9 bases outside the gene matches.

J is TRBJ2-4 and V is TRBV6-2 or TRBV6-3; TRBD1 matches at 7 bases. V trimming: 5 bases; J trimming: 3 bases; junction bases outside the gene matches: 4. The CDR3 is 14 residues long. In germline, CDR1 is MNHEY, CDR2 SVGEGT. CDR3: CASSPGGNKNIQYF. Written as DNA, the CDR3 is TGTGCCAGCAGTCCAGGGGGAAACAAAAACATTCAGTACTTC.

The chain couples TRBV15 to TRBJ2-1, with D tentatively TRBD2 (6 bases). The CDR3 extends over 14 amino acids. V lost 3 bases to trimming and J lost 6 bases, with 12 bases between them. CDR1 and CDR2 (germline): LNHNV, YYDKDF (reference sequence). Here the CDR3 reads CATSRGRGVNEQFF. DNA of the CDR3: TGTGCCACCAGCAGGGGACGCGGGGTCAATGAGCAGTTCTTC.

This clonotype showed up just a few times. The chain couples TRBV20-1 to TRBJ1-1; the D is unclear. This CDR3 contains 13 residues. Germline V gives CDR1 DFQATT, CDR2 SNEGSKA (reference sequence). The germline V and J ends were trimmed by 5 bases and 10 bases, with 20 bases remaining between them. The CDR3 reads CSAQTGLPRPAFF. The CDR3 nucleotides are TGCAGTGCTCAGACCGGGCTCCCGAGGCCAGCTTTCTTT.

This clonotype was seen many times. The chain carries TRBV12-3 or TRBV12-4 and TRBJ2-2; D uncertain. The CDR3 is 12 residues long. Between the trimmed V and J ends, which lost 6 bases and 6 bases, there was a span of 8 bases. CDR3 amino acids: CASREGSGELFF. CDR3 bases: TGTGCCAGCAGGGAAGGATCCGGGGAGCTGTTTTTT.

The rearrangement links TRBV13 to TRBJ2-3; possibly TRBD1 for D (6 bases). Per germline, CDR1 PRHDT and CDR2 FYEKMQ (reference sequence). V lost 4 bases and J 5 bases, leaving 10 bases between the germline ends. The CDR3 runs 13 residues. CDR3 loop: CASSSTQGDTQYF. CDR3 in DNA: TGTGCCAGCAGCTCTACACAGGGAGATACGCAGTATTTT.

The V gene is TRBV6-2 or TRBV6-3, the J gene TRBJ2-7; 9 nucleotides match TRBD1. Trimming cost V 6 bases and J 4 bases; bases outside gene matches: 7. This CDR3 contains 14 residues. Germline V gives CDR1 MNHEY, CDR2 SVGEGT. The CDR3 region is CASSQTGGGYEQYF. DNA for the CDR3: TGTGCCAGCAGCCAAACAGGGGGCGGTTACGAGCAGTACTTC.

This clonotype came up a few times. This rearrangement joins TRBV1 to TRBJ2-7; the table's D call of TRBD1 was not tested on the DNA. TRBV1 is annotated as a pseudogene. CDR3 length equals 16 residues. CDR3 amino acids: CTSSPRSGTGGDEQYV. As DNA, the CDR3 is TGCACCAGCAGCCCGCGCTCAGGGACAGGGGGCGACGAGCAGTACGTC.

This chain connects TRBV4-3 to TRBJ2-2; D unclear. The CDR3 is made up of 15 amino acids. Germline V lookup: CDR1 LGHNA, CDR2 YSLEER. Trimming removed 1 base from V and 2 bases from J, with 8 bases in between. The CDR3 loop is CASSQAIYNTGELFF. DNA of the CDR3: TGCGCCAGCAGCCAAGCTATATACAACACCGGGGAGCTGTTTTTT.

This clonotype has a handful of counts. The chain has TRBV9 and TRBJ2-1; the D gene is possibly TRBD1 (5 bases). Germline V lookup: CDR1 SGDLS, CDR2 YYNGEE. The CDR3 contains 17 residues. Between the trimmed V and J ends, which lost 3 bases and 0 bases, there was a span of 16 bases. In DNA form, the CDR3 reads TGTGCCAGCAGCGAACGACAGAGCGTCCTCTCCTACAATGAGCAGTTCTTC. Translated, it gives CASSERQSVLSYNEQFF.

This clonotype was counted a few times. Here the CDR3 DNA reads TGCGCCAGCAGCTTGGGACAGGGCATCTTCGAAGCTTTCTTT. This encodes CASSLGQGIFEAFF. The chain uses TRBV5-1 and TRBJ1-1; 7 positions agree with TRBD1. The trim removed 0 bases at V and 8 bases at J, leaving 7 bases unmatched. The CDR3 sequence is 14 residues long. Germline lookup yields CDR1 SGHRS and CDR2 YFSETQ.

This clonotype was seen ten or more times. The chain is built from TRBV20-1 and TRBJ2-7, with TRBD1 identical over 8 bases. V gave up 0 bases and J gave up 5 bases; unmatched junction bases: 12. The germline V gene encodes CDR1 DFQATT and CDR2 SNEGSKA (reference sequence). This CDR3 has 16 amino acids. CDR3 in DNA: TGCAGTGCTAGAGATTCCGGGACAGGCCTTGGTGACGAGCAGTACTTC. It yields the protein CSARDSGTGLGDEQYF.

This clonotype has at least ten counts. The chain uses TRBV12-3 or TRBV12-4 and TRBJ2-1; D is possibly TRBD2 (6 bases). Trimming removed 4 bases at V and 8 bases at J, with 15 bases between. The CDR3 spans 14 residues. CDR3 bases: TGTGCCAGCAGTTCTCGGGGGTCCGGCGATGAGCAGTTCTTC. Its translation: CASSSRGSGDEQFF.

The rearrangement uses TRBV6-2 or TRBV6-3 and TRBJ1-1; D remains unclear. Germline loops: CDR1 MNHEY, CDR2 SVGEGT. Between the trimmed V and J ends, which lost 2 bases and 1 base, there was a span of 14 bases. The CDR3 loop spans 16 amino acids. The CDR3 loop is CASSYRAALSNTEAFF. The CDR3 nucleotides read TGTGCCAGCAGTTACAGGGCGGCTTTGTCGAACACTGAAGCTTTCTTT.

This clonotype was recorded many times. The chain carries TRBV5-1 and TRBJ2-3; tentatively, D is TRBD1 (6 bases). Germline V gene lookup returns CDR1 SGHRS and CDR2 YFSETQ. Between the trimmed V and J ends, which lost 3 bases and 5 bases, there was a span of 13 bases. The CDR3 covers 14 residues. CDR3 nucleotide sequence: TGCGCCAGCAGCTCAGGACAGATAGGAGATACGCAGTATTTT. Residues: CASSSGQIGDTQYF.

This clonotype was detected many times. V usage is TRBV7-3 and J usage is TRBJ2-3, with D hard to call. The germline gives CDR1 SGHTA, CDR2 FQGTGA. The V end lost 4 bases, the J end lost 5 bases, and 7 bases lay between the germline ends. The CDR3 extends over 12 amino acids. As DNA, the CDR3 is TGTGCCAGCAGCTATATCGGAGATACGCAGTATTTT. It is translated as CASSYIGDTQYF.

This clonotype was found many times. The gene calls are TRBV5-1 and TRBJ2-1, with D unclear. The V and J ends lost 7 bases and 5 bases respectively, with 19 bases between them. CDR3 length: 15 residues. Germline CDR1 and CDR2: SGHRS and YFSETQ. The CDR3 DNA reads TGCGCCAGCGGGCTAAACACCGGGCGACACAATGAGCAGTTCTTC. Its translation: CASGLNTGRHNEQFF.

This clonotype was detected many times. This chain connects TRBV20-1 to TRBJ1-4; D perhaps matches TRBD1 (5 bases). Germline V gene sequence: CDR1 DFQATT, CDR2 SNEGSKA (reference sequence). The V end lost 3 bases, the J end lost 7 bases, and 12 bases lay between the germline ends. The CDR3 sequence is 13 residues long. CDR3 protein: CSARVGPREKLFF. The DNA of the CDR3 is TGCAGTGCTAGGGTGGGGCCCCGTGAAAAACTGTTTTTT.

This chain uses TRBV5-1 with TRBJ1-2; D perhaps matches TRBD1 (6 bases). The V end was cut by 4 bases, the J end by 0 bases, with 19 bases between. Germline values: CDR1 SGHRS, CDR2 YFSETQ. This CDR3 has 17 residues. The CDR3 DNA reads TGCGCCAGCAGCCCCTTTGGCTCCCACAGGGCTAACTATGGCTACACCTTC. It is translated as CASSPFGSHRANYGYTF.

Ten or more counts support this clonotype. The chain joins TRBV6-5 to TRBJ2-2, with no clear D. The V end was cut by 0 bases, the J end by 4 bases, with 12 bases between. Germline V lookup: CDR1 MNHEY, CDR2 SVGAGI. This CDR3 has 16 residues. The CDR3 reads CASSYSQRTSTGELFF. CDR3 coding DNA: TGTGCCAGCAGTTACTCGCAACGGACGAGCACCGGGGAGCTGTTTTTT.

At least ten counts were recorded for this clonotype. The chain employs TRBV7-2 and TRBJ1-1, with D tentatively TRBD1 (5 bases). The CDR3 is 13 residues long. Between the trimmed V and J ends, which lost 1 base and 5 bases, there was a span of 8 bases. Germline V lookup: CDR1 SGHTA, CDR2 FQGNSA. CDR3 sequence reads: CASSLGQYTEAFF. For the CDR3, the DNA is TGTGCCAGCAGCTTAGGACAGTATACTGAAGCTTTCTTT.

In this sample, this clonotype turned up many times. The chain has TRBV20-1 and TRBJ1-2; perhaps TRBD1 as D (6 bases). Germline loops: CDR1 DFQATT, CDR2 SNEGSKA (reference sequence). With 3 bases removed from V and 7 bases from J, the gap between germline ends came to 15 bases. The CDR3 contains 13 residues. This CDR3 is CSASLRGSGGYTF. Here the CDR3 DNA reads TGCAGTGCTAGCCTCAGGGGAAGTGGTGGCTACACCTTC.

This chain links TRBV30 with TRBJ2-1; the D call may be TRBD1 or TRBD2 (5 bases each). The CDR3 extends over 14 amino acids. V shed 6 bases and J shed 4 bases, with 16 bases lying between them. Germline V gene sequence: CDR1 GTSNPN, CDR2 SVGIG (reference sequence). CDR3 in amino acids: CACPRGVQYNEQFF. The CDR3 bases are TGTGCCTGCCCGAGGGGTGTTCAATACAATGAGCAGTTCTTC.

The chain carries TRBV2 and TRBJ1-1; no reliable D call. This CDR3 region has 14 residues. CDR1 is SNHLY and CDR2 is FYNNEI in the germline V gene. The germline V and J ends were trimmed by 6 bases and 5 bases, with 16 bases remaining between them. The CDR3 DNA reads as TGTGCCAGCAGGACCTCGAGGGATGAAACTGAAGCTTTCTTT. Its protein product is CASRTSRDETEAFF.